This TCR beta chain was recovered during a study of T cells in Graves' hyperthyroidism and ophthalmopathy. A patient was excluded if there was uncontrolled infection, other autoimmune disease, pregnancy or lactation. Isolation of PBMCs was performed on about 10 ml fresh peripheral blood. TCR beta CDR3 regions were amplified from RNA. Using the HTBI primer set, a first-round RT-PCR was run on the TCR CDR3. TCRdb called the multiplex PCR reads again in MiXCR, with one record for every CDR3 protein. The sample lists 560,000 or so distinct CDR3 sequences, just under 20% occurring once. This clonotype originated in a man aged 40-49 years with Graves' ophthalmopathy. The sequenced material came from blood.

CDR3 bases: TGTGCCAGCAGTGGACAGGGGGCCACTGAAGCTTTCTTT. This translates into CASSGQGATEAFF. The V gene is TRBV6-1, the J gene TRBJ1-1; 10 bases agree with TRBD1. The CDR3 length is 13 residues. After removal of 4 bases from V and 4 bases from J, the junction contained 0 bases not matched to a gene. Germline assignment: CDR1 MNHNS and CDR2 SASEGT.